The 32 T cell receptor beta chains below were found in one sample sequenced in a study of Ad26.COV2.S vaccination and SARS-CoV-2 variants. Here immunoSEQ multiplex PCR was the method, and the copy in TCRdb shows in-frame clones only, minus some. The sample has about 350,000 clones, 65% to 90% seen once. The treatment here: roughly 18 received Ad26.COV2.S at low or high dose, single or two shots; about 5 received placebo; per-sample allocation not given. The study sampled participants on day 63 after the first vaccine or placebo injection. The sequencing used peripheral blood, collected in a trial of Ad26.COV2.S vaccine versus placebo. These receptors were taken from a person between 18 and 59 years old who received the Ad26.COV2.S COVID-19 vaccine or a placebo.

The J gene is TRBJ1-2, the V gene TRBV6-5; 8 bases are a match to TRBD1. Germline V lookup: CDR1 MNHEY, CDR2 SVGAGI. This CDR3 is built from 14 residues. The trim removed 6 bases at V and 7 bases at J, leaving 10 bases unmatched. Here the CDR3 reads CASSTPQGASGYTF. The CDR3 DNA reads as TGTGCCAGCAGCACTCCCCAGGGGGCCAGTGGCTACACCTTC.

The CDR3 coding sequence is TGTGCCAGCAGGTTACGACAGAAAACCTACGAGCAGTACTTC. It specifies CASRLRQKTYEQYF. The chain carries TRBV6-5 and TRBJ2-7; D perhaps matches TRBD1 (5 bases). V dropped 6 bases and J dropped 2 bases, with 14 bases sitting between them. CDR1 is MNHEY, CDR2 SVGAGI, per germline. The CDR3 totals 14 residues.

This rearrangement joins TRBV7-9 to TRBJ2-3; possibly TRBD1 for D (6 bases). This CDR3 has 16 amino acids. V shed 4 bases and J shed 3 bases, with 17 bases lying between them. The germline gives CDR1 SEHNR, CDR2 FQNEAQ (reference sequence). The CDR3 here is CASSSRYRVQTDTQYF. CDR3 coding DNA: TGTGCCAGCAGCTCACGTTACAGGGTCCAGACAGATACGCAGTATTTT.

This chain joins TRBV4-1 and TRBJ1-6; 7 nucleotides align to TRBD1. Looked up from germline, CDR1 is MGHRA and CDR2 is YSYEKL. The CDR3 extends over 16 amino acids. The V segment lost 8 bases and the J segment 8 bases; nucleotides outside the gene matches: 15. CDR3: CASPRAGGKKDSPLHF. In DNA, the CDR3 is TGCGCCAGCCCCCGGGCAGGGGGAAAAAAGGATTCACCCCTCCACTTT.

The rearrangement uses TRBV7-3 and TRBJ2-1, with D possibly being TRBD2 (6 bases). The CDR3 has 14 residues. V lost 5 bases, J lost 11 bases, and 19 bases lay in between. Germline CDR1 and CDR2: SGHTA and FQGTGA. The CDR3 is CASSRDGTLEKQFF. Here the CDR3 DNA reads TGTGCCAGCAGCCGGGACGGGACTTTAGAAAAGCAGTTCTTC.

Concerning this clone: The same CDR3 is also encoded by other DNA sequences in this sample. This rearrangement joins TRBV7-2 to TRBJ2-1, with a possible D match to TRBD1 (5 bases). CDR1 and CDR2 from the germline V gene are SGHTA and FQGNSA. The V and J ends lost 2 bases and 2 bases respectively, with 10 bases between them. The CDR3 totals 15 residues. The CDR3 DNA sequence: TGTGCCAGCAGCTTACAGGGCAGCACCTACAATGAGCAGTTCTTC. Amino acids: CASSLQGSTYNEQFF.

The chain links TRBV12-3 or TRBV12-4 to TRBJ1-2, with unresolved D. V was pared by 3 bases and J by 4 bases, with 9 bases between. The CDR3 spans 13 residues. CDR3 nucleotide sequence: TGTGCCAGCAGTTTCGGGTCCCTCTATGGCTACACCTTC. It translates to CASSFGSLYGYTF.

The chain uses TRBV28 and TRBJ1-2; tentatively, D is TRBD1 (5 bases). V lost 1 base to trimming and J lost 3 bases, with 18 bases between them. Looked up from germline, CDR1 is MDHEN and CDR2 is SYDVKM. This CDR3 spans 17 amino acids. In DNA form, the CDR3 reads TGTGCCAGCAGTTTATCTCCGGGAAACCCGGGGGACTATGGCTACACCTTC. Translation gives CASSLSPGNPGDYGYTF.

This chain connects TRBV18 to TRBJ2-1; a possible D gene is TRBD1 (6 bases). The CDR3 extends over 15 amino acids. The germline gives CDR1 KGHSH, CDR2 LQKENI. V lost 6 bases and J 2 bases, leaving 14 bases between the germline ends. The CDR3 sequence is CASSPTEGAYNEQFF. The CDR3 DNA follows: TGTGCCAGCTCGCCGACCGAGGGGGCCTACAATGAGCAGTTCTTC.

The chain recombines TRBV11-2 with TRBJ1-6; D perhaps matches TRBD1 (6 bases). The V end was cut by 0 bases, the J end by 5 bases, with 8 bases between. The CDR3 is 15 residues long. Germline CDR1 reads SGHAT; CDR2 reads FQNNGV. The CDR3 is CASSLEAGDNSPLHF. The CDR3 DNA reads as TGTGCCAGCAGCTTAGAGGCAGGGGATAATTCACCCCTCCACTTT.

The rearrangement uses TRBV7-8 and TRBJ1-6, with no clear D. The CDR3 loop spans 14 amino acids. Germline values: CDR1 SGHVS, CDR2 FQNEAQ. V lost 3 bases to trimming and J lost 9 bases, with 12 bases between them. CDR3 sequence: CASSLAGRRSPLHF. In nucleotides, the CDR3 is TGTGCCAGCAGCTTGGCAGGCAGACGTTCACCCCTCCACTTT.

This clone showed up just once. The chain uses TRBV7-9 and TRBJ2-1; D uncertain. Trimming shortened V by 1 base and J by 10 bases, and 8 bases separated the two germline ends. Germline lookup yields CDR1 SEHNR and CDR2 FQNEAQ (reference sequence). There are 12 residues in the CDR3. CDR3 sequence: CASSLEAKEQFF. The CDR3 coding sequence is TGTGCCAGCAGCTTAGAGGCAAAAGAGCAGTTCTTC.

The rearrangement joins TRBV19 to TRBJ1-1; possibly TRBD1 for D (5 bases). The CDR3 contains 14 residues. Trimming cost V 1 base and J 2 bases, with 8 bases left between them. Germline-derived CDR1 and CDR2 are LNHDA and SQIVND (reference sequence). This CDR3 reads CASSIGGHNTEAFF. The CDR3 DNA reads TGTGCCAGTAGTATAGGGGGCCATAACACTGAAGCTTTCTTT.

V usage is TRBV12-5 and J usage is TRBJ2-1; possible D gene TRBD2, 6 bases. Per the germline V gene, CDR1 is LGHNT and CDR2 is FRNRAP. V dropped 7 bases and J dropped 0 bases, with 16 bases sitting between them. CDR3 length: 16 amino acids. In nucleotides, the CDR3 is TGTGCTAGTGCCTTGGAGGGTGCGGGCTCCTACAATGAGCAGTTCTTC. Its translation: CASALEGAGSYNEQFF. The variable domain in full, completed from reference TRBV12-5 and TRBJ2-1, reads DARVTQTPRHKVTEMGQEVTMRCQPILGHNTVFWYRQTMMQGLELLAYFRNRAPLDDSGMPKDRFSAEMPDATLATLKIQPSEPRDSAVYFCASALEGAGSYNEQFFGPGTRLTVL.

The chain has TRBV19 and TRBJ2-2; tentatively, D is TRBD2 (5 bases). The CDR3 totals 15 residues. Germline assignment: CDR1 LNHDA and CDR2 SQIVND (reference sequence). V gave up 9 bases and J gave up 0 bases, with 14 bases separating them. The CDR3: CASRAVYANTGELFF. For the CDR3, the DNA is TGTGCCAGCCGAGCGGTTTACGCGAACACCGGGGAGCTGTTTTTT.

The chain employs TRBV6-2 or TRBV6-3 and TRBJ2-7; the D gene is possibly TRBD1 (5 bases). CDR1 and CDR2 from the germline V gene are MNHEY and SVGEGT. This CDR3 has 14 amino acids. V shed 5 bases and J shed 3 bases, with 14 bases lying between them. The CDR3 loop is CASSPRQGNYEQYF. The CDR3 coding sequence is TGTGCCAGCAGTCCACGTCAGGGCAACTACGAGCAGTACTTC.

The V gene is TRBV4-1, the J gene TRBJ2-1, with 9 bases identical to TRBD2. The CDR3 has 15 amino acids. The V gene end was trimmed by 1 base and the J gene end by 8 bases; junction bases not matched to a gene: 6. Germline V gene sequence: CDR1 MGHRA, CDR2 YSYEKL. The CDR3 DNA sequence: TGCGCCAGCAGCCAAGTGGGACTAGCAAGGGATGAGCAGTTCTTC. Translated, it gives CASSQVGLARDEQFF.

The chain links TRBV19 to TRBJ2-5, with 14 bases that match TRBD2. Germline V lookup: CDR1 LNHDA, CDR2 SQIVND (reference sequence). The CDR3 runs to 19 residues. J gave up 6 bases and V 9 bases, and 21 bases lay outside the gene matches. The CDR3 bases are TGTGCCAGCTCCTCTGACGGACCGACTAGCGGGAGGGTGTTGAAGACCCAGTACTTC. It translates to CASSSDGPTSGRVLKTQYF.

The gene calls are TRBV30 and TRBJ1-2, with 9 bases that match TRBD1. The CDR3 runs 13 residues. Trimming took 4 bases from V and 6 from J; bases not matched to a gene: 6. Germline-derived CDR1 and CDR2 are GTSNPN and SVGIG (reference sequence). The CDR3 DNA reads as TGTGCCTGGAACCCGGACAGGGGCCATGGCTACACCTTC. Amino acid sequence: CAWNPDRGHGYTF.

The chain combines TRBV7-2 with TRBJ1-5, with D maybe TRBD1 (5 bases). Germline V gene data show CDR1 as SGHTA and CDR2 as FQGNSA. V lost 5 bases, J lost 0 bases, and 14 bases lay in between. There are 16 residues in the CDR3. The chain's CDR3 is CASSRSGQGSNQPQHF. The CDR3, as DNA: TGTGCCAGCAGCCGCTCGGGGCAGGGTAGCAATCAGCCCCAGCATTTT.

The chain uses TRBV6-2 or TRBV6-3 and TRBJ2-3; 7 bases line up with TRBD2. V trimming: 3 bases; J trimming: 1 base; junction bases outside the gene matches: 7. This CDR3 comprises 16 residues. Germline V lookup: CDR1 MNHEY, CDR2 SVGEGT. Here the CDR3 reads CASSYPPAGRTDTQYF. The CDR3 coding sequence is TGTGCCAGCAGTTATCCCCCAGCGGGGCGCACAGATACGCAGTATTTT.

The V call is TRBV27, the J call TRBJ1-2; tentative D call: TRBD1 (6 bases). The V gene lost 2 bases and the J gene lost 4 bases, with 14 bases spanning the gap. Germline V lookup: CDR1 MNHEY, CDR2 SMNVEV (reference sequence). The CDR3 consists of 15 residues. CDR3 DNA: TGTGCCAGCAGTTTAAAGGCAGGGGAAGGCTATGGCTACACCTTC. Translating it yields CASSLKAGEGYGYTF.

This chain connects TRBV6-2 or TRBV6-3 to TRBJ1-2; D not certain. CDR1 is MNHEY and CDR2 is SVGEGT in the germline V gene. V was cut by 3 bases and J by 4 bases, with 21 bases left in between. This CDR3 is 17 amino acids long. In nucleotides, the CDR3 is TGTGCCAGCAGTTATGGTCAGCGGGAGATCTTAGGCTATGGCTACACCTTC. As protein: CASSYGQREILGYGYTF.

CDR3 in amino acids: CASSPPMTYEQYF. CDR3 bases: TGTGCCAGCAGCCCCCCGATGACCTACGAGCAGTACTTC. The chain has TRBV7-9 and TRBJ2-7; D unresolved. There are 13 residues in the CDR3. From germline, CDR1 is SEHNR and CDR2 FQNEAQ (reference sequence). Trimming left V 5 bases short and J 2 bases short, with 10 bases between.

This clone was observed at least ten times. The chain carries TRBV15 and TRBJ1-6; D not certain. Germline CDR1 is LNHNV and CDR2 is YYDKDF (reference sequence). CDR3 size: 12 residues. Trimming removed 4 bases at V and 10 bases at J, with 8 bases between. CDR3 region: CATSTFLSPLHF. In nucleotides, the CDR3 is TGTGCCACCAGCACCTTCCTCTCACCCCTCCACTTT.

The chain links TRBV21-1 to TRBJ2-2; the table's D call, TRBD2, has no DNA check behind it. TRBV21-1 is marked as a pseudogene. The CDR3 has 14 amino acids. The CDR3 loop reads CASSTWRETGELFF. The DNA of the CDR3 is TGTGCCAGCAGCACCTGGCGGGAGACCGGGGAGCTGTTTTTT.

The chain joins TRBV18 to TRBJ2-2; 9 positions agree with TRBD1. The V segment lost 3 bases and the J segment 5 bases; nucleotides outside the gene matches: 1. Germline V gene sequence: CDR1 KGHSH, CDR2 LQKENI. This CDR3 region has 14 residues. CDR3 in amino acids: CASSPGQGTGELFF. The CDR3 coding sequence is TGTGCCAGCTCACCGGGACAGGGAACCGGGGAGCTGTTTTTT. The variable domain in full, with the rest retrieved from reference TRBV18 and TRBJ2-2, is NAGVMQNPRHLVRRRGQEARLRCSPMKGHSHVYWYRQLPEEGLKFMVYLQKENIIDESGMPKERFSAEFPKEGPSILRIQQVVRGDSAAYFCASSPGQGTGELFFGEGSRLTVL.

The chain joins TRBV18 to TRBJ2-2; TRBD2 agrees at 12 bases. This CDR3 has 16 residues. Trimming removed 2 bases from V and 4 bases from J; junction bases left unmatched: 2. CDR1 and CDR2 from the germline V gene are KGHSH and LQKENI. Written as DNA, the CDR3 is TGTGCCAGCTCACCAAGGACTAGCGGGGCCACCGGGGAGCTGTTTTTT. Its translation is CASSPRTSGATGELFF.

The chain employs TRBV6-2 or TRBV6-3 and TRBJ1-1, with D possibly TRBD1 on 5 matching bases. The V and J ends lost 2 bases and 3 bases respectively, with 19 bases between them. Germline CDR1 and CDR2: MNHEY and SVGEGT. The CDR3 spans 17 residues. Written as DNA, the CDR3 is TGTGCCAGCAGTTACCCCCCCATGAGGGGCAAAGACACTGAAGCTTTCTTT. Protein sequence: CASSYPPMRGKDTEAFF.

This rearrangement joins TRBV6-2 or TRBV6-3 to TRBJ1-1; a weak D match, TRBD1 (6 bases). CDR1 and CDR2 (germline): MNHEY, SVGEGT. V lost 2 bases and J 5 bases, leaving 15 bases between the germline ends. The CDR3 spans 15 residues. The CDR3 DNA is TGTGCCAGCAGTTACGAAGCCTGGGGGCATACTGAAGCTTTCTTT. The encoded protein is CASSYEAWGHTEAFF.

The chain links TRBV6-5 to TRBJ2-4; D is possibly TRBD2 (6 bases). The length of the CDR3 is 14 residues. CDR1 MNHEY and CDR2 SVGAGI come from the germline V gene. Trimming took off 5 bases at V and 0 bases at J, with 8 bases between the two ends. The CDR3 is CASSQGLAKNIQYF. The CDR3 DNA sequence: TGTGCCAGCAGTCAGGGACTAGCCAAAAACATTCAGTACTTC.

This chain connects TRBV4-2 to TRBJ2-1; D not certain. V lost 0 bases and J 12 bases, leaving 15 bases between the germline ends. The CDR3 is 14 amino acids. The germline V gene encodes CDR1 LGHNA and CDR2 YNFKEQ. The CDR3: CASSQDKRNGRQFF. CDR3 nucleotide sequence: TGTGCCAGCAGCCAAGATAAGCGAAATGGAAGGCAGTTCTTC.